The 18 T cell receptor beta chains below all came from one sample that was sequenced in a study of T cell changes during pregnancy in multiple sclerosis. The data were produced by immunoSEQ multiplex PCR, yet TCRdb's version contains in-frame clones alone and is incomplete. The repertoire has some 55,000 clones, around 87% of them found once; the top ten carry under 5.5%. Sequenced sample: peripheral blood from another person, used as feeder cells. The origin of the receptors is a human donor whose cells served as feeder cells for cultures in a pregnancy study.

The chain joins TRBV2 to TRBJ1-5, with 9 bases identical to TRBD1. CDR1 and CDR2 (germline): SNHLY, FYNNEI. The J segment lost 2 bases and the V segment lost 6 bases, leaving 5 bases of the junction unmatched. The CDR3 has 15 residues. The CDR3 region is CASREQGARNQPQHF. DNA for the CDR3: TGTGCCAGCAGGGAACAGGGGGCTCGCAATCAGCCCCAGCATTTT.

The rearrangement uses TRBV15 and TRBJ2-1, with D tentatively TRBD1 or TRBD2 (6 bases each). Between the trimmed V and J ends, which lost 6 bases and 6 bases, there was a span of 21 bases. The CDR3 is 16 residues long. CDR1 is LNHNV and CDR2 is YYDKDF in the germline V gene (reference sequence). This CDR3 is CATRVRGAGRLNEQFF. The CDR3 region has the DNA TGTGCCACCAGGGTGAGGGGGGCTGGGCGCCTCAATGAGCAGTTCTTC.

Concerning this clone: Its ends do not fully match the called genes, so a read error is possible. CDR3: CASRLDRGRNTIYF. The CDR3 DNA follows: TGTGCCAGCAGGTTGGACAGGGGGAGAAACACCATATATTTT. The genes are TRBV5-5 and TRBJ1-3; 10 bases line up with TRBD1. Germline values: CDR1 SGHKS, CDR2 YYEKEE (reference sequence). This CDR3 comprises 14 residues.

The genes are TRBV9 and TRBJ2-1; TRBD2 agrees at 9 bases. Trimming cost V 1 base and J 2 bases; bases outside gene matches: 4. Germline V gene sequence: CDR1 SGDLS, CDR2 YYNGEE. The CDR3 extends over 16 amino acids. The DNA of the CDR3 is TGTGCCAGCAGCGTAATAGCGGGGGAACCCTACAATGAGCAGTTCTTC. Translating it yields CASSVIAGEPYNEQFF.

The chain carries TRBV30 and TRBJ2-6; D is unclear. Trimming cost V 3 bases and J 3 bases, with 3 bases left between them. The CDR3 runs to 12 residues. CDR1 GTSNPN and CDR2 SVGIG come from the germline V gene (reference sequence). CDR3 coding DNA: TGTGCCTGGAGGGGTGGGGCCAACGTCCTGACTTTC. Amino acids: CAWRGGANVLTF.

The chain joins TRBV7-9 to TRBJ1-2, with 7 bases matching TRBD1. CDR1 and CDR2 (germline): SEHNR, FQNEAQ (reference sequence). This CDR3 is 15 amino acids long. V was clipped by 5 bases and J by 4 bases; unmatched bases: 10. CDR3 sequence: CASSQSPGQSYGYTF. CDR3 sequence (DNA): TGTGCCAGCAGCCAGAGCCCGGGACAGTCCTATGGCTACACCTTC. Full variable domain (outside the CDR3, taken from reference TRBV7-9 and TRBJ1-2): DTGVSQNPRHKITKRGQNVTFRCDPISEHNRLYWYRQTLGQGPEFLTYFQNEAQLEKSRLLSDRFSAERPKGSFSTLEIQRTEQGDSAMYLCASSQSPGQSYGYTFGSGTRLTVV.

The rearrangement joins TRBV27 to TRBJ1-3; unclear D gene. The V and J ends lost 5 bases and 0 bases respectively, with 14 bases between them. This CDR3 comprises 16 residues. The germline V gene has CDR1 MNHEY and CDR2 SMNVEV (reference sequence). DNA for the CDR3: TGTGCCAGCAGTCCGATGGCCTTCCGCTCTGGAAACACCATATATTTT. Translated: CASSPMAFRSGNTIYF.

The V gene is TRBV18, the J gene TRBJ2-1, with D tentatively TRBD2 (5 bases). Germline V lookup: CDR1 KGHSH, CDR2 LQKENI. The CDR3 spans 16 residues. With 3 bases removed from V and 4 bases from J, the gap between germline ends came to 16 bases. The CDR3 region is CASSPLAIGEYNEQFF. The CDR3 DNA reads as TGTGCCAGCTCACCTCTAGCTATTGGGGAGTACAATGAGCAGTTCTTC.

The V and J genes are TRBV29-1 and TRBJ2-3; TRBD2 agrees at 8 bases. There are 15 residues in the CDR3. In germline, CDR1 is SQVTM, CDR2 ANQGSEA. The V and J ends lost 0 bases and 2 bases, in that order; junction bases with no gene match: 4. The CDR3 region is CSVEELAGPTDTQYF. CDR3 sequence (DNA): TGCAGCGTTGAAGAGCTAGCGGGTCCCACAGATACGCAGTATTTT.

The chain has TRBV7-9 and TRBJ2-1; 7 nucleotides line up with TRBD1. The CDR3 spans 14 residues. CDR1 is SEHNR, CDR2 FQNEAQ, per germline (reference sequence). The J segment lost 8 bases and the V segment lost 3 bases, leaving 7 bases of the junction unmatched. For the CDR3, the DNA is TGTGCCAGCAGCTTGAGACAGGGTAACCATGAGCAGTTCTTC. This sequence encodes CASSLRQGNHEQFF.

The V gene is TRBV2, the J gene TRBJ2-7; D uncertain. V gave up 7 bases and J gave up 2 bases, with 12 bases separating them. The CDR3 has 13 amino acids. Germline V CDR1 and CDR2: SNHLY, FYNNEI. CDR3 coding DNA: TGTGCCAGCACCCCGATAATAACCTACGAGCAGTACTTC. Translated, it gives CASTPIITYEQYF. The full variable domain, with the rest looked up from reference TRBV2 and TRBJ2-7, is EPEVTQTPSHQVTQMGQEVILRCVPISNHLYFYWYRQILGQKVEFLVSFYNNEISEKSEIFDDQFSVERPDGSNFTLKIRSTKLEDSAMYFCASTPIITYEQYFGPGTRLTVT.

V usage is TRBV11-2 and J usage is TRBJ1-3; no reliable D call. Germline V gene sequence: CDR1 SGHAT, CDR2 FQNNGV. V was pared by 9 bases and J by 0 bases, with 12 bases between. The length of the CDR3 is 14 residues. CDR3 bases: TGTGCCAGTAGGGCGGCTACCTCTGGAAACACCATATATTTT. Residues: CASRAATSGNTIYF.

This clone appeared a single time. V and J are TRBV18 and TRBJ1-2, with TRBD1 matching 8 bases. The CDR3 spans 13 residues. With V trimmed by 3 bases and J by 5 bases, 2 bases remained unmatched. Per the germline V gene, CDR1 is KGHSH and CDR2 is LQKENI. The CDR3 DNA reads TGTGCCAGCTCACCCCAGGGGGCTTATGGCTACACCTTC. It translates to CASSPQGAYGYTF.

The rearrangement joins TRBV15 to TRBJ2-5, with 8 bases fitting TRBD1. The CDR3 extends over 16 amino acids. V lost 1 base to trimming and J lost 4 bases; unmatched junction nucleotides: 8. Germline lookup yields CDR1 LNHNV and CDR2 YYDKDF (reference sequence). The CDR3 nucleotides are TGTGCCACCAGCAGAGGTGGGGCAGGGGGCCCAGAGACCCAGTACTTC. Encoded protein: CATSRGGAGGPETQYF.

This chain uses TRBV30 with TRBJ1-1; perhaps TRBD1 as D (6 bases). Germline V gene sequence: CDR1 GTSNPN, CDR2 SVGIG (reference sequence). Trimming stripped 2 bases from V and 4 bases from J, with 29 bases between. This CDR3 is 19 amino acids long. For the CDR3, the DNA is TGTGCCTGGAGTTTGCCGCTTGGGGGGGCAGCGGGACTGGGCACTGAAGCTTTCTTT. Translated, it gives CAWSLPLGGAAGLGTEAFF.

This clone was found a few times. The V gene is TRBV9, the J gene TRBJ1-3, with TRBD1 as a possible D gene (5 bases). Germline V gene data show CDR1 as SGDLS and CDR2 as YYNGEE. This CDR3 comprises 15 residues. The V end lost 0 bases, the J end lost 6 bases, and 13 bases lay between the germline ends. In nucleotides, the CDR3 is TGTGCCAGCAGCGTAGGGGGGACGGGTCCAAACACCATATATTTT. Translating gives CASSVGGTGPNTIYF. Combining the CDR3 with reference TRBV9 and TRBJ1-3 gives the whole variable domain DSGVTQTPKHLITATGQRVTLRCSPRSGDLSVYWYQQSLDQGLQFLIQYYNGEERAKGNILERFSAQQFPDLHSELNLSSLELGDSALYFCASSVGGTGPNTIYFGEGSWLTVV.

This chain's CDR3 is CASSRLAGVDTQYF. The CDR3 DNA reads as TGTGCCAGCAGTAGACTAGCGGGAGTGGATACGCAGTATTTT. This rearrangement joins TRBV6-5 to TRBJ2-3, with 12 bases aligning to TRBD2. Trimming cost V 5 bases and J 6 bases; bases outside gene matches: 3. Germline CDR1 MNHEY, CDR2 SVGAGI. CDR3 length: 14 residues.

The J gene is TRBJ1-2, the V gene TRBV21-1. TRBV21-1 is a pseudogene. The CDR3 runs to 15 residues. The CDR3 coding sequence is TGTGCCAGCAGCAAAATTCTTGGGGTGGACGATGGCTACACCTTC. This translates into CASSKILGVDDGYTF.